This T cell receptor beta chain was found in a study of OX40 agonist ivuxolimab in advanced cancers. Study-level background: Treatment of patients was with ivuxolimab, an agonistic anti-OX40 (CD134) antibody. General observations from the study: Among the lowest peripheral clonal expansion occurred in 0.1-3.0 mg/kg partial responders.

The CDR3 totals 15 residues. Trimming cost V 6 bases and J 11 bases, with 27 bases left between them. Per germline, CDR1 SGHDT and CDR2 YYEEEE. Sequencing was performed with immunoSEQ multiplex PCR; in TCRdb, only in-frame clones are kept and a portion is missing. The sample holds around 32,000 clones; roughly nine tenths are singletons and the top ten take approximately 27%. Of note for this clone: What it recognizes is unknown.

It was autoimmune disease history or systemic immunosuppression that excluded patients. The receptor was isolated from an adult with an advanced solid tumor such as melanoma, head and neck, liver or kidney cancer. The genes are TRBV5-6 and TRBJ2-7; possibly TRBD2 for D (7 bases). This specimen was CD4+ or CD8+ T cells sorted from blood, taken in a trial of the OX40 agonist ivuxolimab. The CDR3 DNA reads TGTGCCAGCACCCCGAGGGGGGAGGGCCCCCTCTGGGAGTACTTC. As protein: CASTPRGEGPLWEYF.